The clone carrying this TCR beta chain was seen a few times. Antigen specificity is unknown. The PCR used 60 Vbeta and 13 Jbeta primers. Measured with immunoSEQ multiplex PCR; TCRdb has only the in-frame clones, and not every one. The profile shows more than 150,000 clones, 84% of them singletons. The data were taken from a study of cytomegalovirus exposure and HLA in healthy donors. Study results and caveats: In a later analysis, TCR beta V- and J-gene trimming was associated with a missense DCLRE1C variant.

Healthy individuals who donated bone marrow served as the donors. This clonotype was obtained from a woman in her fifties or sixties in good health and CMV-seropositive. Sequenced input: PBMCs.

The CDR3 bases are TGTGCCAGCAGGCCGGGACAGGGGAACAATCAGCCCCAGCATTTT. Translating gives CASRPGQGNNQPQHF. This sequence joins TRBV6-1 and TRBJ1-5, with 10 bases lining up with TRBD1. The CDR3 sequence is 15 residues long. J gave up 3 bases and V 6 bases, and 5 bases lay outside the gene matches. Germline V gene sequence: CDR1 MNHNS, CDR2 SASEGT.